The entry below gives a single T cell receptor beta chain sequence along with its context. As yet, its antigen is unknown. Presence of unique molecular identifiers characterized the TCR beta cDNA libraries. TCRdb called the PCR reads again in MiXCR, with one record for every CDR3 protein. Found here are hundreds of thousands of distinct CDR3 sequences, 25% to 30% of them singletons; the top ten hold 0.56%. Germline assignment: CDR1 SGHTA and CDR2 FQGNSA. The CDR3 is 14 residues long. V was shortened by 1 base and J by 3 bases, with 10 bases between the two germline ends. This entry comes from a study of post-analysis software for immune sequencing data. For the study at large: The disease courses covered relapsing-remitting, secondary progressive and progressive-relapsing multiple sclerosis.

Broader study findings: Same-batch preparations were strongly co-clustered by F measure. The study found TRBV5-6, TRBV5-1 and TRBV20-1 among about five TRBV segments more frequent in patients than controls.

Sequencing was done on a sample of blood. V and J are TRBV7-2 and TRBJ2-7; D is possibly TRBD2 (5 bases). The receptor comes from a girl between 10 and 17 years old with multiple sclerosis. The CDR3 loop reads CASSLGDYLYEQYF. The CDR3, as DNA: TGTGCCAGCAGCTTAGGTGACTACCTCTACGAGCAGTACTTC.